The next 2 T cell receptor beta chains were all read from a single sample in a study of T cell changes during pregnancy in multiple sclerosis (dated by TCRdb to the late 2010s). Libraries were constructed by the immunoSEQ multiplex PCR assay. TCRdb obtained this table from immuneACCESS and retained in-frame rearrangements with V and J assigned. These tables miss some clones; where compared with another copy, unresolved V genes account for less than half of the shortfall, and the remainder is unexplained. This sample gives tens of thousands of clones in total; 80% to 95% of them show up just once. Around 2.5% of the sample is held by the ten biggest clonotypes. The specimen was peripheral blood, collected in the second trimester of pregnancy. All receptors come from a female donor in good health, enrolled as a control in a pregnancy study.

This chain links TRBV7-3 with TRBJ1-6; perhaps TRBD1 as D (5 bases). The CDR3 totals 16 residues. From germline, CDR1 is SGHTA and CDR2 FQGTGA. V lost 0 bases and J lost 4, with 10 bases in between. The DNA of the CDR3 is TGTGCCAGCAGCTTAACAGGTCGGGGGTATAATTCACCCCTCCACTTT. It translates to CASSLTGRGYNSPLHF.

The V gene is TRBV9, the J gene TRBJ2-5; a possible D gene is TRBD1 (8 bases). Deletions cut 0 bases from V and 1 base from J, with 22 bases between. Germline V gene data show CDR1 as SGDLS and CDR2 as YYNGEE. The CDR3 is 19 residues long. The CDR3 loop is CASSVAGGAGGQGQETQYF. As DNA, the CDR3 is TGTGCCAGCAGCGTAGCAGGGGGGGCAGGGGGCCAGGGCCAAGAGACCCAGTACTTC. The full variable domain, with the rest looked up from reference TRBV9 and TRBJ2-5, is DSGVTQTPKHLITATGQRVTLRCSPRSGDLSVYWYQQSLDQGLQFLIQYYNGEERAKGNILERFSAQQFPDLHSELNLSSLELGDSALYFCASSVAGGAGGQGQETQYFGPGTRLLVL.